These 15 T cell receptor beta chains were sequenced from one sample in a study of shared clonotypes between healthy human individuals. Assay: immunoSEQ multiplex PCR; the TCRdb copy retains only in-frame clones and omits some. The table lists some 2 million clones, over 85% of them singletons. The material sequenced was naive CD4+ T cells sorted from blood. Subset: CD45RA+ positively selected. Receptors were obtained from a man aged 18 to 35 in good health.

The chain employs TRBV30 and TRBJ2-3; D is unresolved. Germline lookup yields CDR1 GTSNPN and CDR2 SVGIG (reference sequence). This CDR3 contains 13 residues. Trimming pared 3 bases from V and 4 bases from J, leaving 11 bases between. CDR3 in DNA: TGTGCCTGGAGGGGCGAGCTCCCAGATACGCAGTATTTT. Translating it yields CAWRGELPDTQYF.

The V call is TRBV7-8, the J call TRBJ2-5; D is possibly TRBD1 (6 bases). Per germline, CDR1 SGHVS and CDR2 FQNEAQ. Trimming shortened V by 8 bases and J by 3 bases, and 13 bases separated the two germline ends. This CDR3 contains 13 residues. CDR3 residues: CASSWPGEETQYF. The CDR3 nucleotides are TGTGCCAGCTCTTGGCCAGGGGAAGAGACCCAGTACTTC.

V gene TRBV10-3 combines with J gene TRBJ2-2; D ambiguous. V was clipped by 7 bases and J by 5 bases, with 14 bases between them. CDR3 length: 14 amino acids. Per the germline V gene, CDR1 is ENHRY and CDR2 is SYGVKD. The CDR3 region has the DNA TGTGCCATCACGGCGCTAGTAGGAACCGGGGAGCTGTTTTTT. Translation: CAITALVGTGELFF.

The CDR3 DNA reads as TGTGCCAGCAGCTTAGATTTGAGGGAGGGCGAGCAGTACTTC. This translates into CASSLDLREGEQYF. The chain recombines TRBV7-9 with TRBJ2-7; 7 positions agree with TRBD2. The CDR3 covers 14 residues. Trimming at V came to 1 base and at J to 6 bases, leaving 6 bases not matched to a gene. CDR1 and CDR2 from the germline V gene are SEHNR and FQNEAQ (reference sequence).

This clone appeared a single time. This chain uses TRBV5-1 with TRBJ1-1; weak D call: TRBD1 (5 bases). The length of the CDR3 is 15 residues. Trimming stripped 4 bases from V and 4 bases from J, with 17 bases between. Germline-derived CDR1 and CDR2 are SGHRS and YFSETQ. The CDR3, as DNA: TGCGCCAGCAGCCCTGGGGGGTCAACAGTCACTGAAGCTTTCTTT. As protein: CASSPGGSTVTEAFF. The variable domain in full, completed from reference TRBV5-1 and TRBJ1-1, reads KAGVTQTPRYLIKTRGQQVTLSCSPISGHRSVSWYQQTPGQGLQFLFEYFSETQRNKGNFPGRFSGRQFSNSRSEMNVSTLELGDSALYLCASSPGGSTVTEAFFGQGTRLTVV.

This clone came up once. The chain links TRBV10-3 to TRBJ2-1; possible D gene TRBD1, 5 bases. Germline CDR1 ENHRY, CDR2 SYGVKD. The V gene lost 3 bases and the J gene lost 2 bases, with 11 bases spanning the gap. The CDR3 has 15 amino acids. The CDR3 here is CAISERGAAYNEQFF. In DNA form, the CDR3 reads TGTGCCATCAGTGAACGTGGGGCGGCCTACAATGAGCAGTTCTTC.

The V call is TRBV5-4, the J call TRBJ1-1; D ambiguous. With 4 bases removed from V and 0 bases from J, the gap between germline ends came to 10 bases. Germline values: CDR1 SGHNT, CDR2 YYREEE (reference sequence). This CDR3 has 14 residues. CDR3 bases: TGTGCCAGCAGCCCAAAGGGAATGAACACTGAAGCTTTCTTT. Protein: CASSPKGMNTEAFF.

CDR3 nucleotides: TGCGCCAGCAGCTTGGGCTTAGCGGGAGGACGCCGGGAGACCCAGTACTTC. It codes for CASSLGLAGGRRETQYF. The chain links TRBV5-1 to TRBJ2-5; 10 nucleotides line up with TRBD2. The CDR3 is made up of 17 amino acids. Unmatched junction bases numbered 10, after V lost 0 bases and J lost 5 bases. Germline V gives CDR1 SGHRS, CDR2 YFSETQ.

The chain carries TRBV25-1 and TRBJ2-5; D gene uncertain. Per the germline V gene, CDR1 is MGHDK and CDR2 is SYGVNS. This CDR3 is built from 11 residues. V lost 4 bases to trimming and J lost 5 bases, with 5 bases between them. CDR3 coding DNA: TGTGCCAGCAGTGTTTGGGAGACCCAGTACTTC. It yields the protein CASSVWETQYF.

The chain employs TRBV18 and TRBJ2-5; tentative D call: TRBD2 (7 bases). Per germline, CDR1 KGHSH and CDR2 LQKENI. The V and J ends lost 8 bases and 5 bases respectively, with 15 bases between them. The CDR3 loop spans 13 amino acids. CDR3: CASHRGAGETQYF. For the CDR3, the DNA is TGTGCCAGCCACCGGGGGGCTGGGGAGACCCAGTACTTC.

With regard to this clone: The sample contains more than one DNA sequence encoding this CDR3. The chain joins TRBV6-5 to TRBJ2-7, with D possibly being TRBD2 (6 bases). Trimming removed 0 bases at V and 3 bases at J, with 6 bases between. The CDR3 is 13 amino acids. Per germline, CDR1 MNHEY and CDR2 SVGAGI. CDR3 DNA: TGTGCCAGCAGTTACTCGCGGGGCTACGAGCAGTACTTC. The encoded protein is CASSYSRGYEQYF.

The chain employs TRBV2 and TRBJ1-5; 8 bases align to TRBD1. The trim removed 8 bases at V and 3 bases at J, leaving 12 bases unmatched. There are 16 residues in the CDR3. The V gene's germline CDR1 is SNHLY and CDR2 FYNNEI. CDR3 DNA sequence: TGTGCCAGCTGGTCAGGGGGCTTAAATAACAATCAGCCCCAGCATTTT. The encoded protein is CASWSGGLNNNQPQHF.

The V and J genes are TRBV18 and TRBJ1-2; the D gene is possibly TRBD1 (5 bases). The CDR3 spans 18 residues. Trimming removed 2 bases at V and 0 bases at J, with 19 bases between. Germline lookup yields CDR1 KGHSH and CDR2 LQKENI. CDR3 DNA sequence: TGTGCCAGCTCACCAACGAGGGACGGACCTTTAGCTAACTATGGCTACACCTTC. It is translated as CASSPTRDGPLANYGYTF.

CDR3 amino acids: CASSPLGNYEQYF. CDR3 nucleotide sequence: TGTGCCAGCAGCCCTCTTGGGAACTACGAGCAGTACTTC. The chain joins TRBV7-9 to TRBJ2-7; D ambiguous. Germline loops: CDR1 SEHNR, CDR2 FQNEAQ (reference sequence). Trimming stripped 5 bases from V and 3 bases from J, with 11 bases between. The CDR3 loop spans 13 amino acids.

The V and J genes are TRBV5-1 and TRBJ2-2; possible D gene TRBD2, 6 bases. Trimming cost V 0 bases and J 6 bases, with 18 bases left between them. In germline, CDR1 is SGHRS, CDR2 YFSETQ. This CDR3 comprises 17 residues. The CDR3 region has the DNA TGCGCCAGCAGCTTGGAAGTAGGAGGGAATGTCGCCGGGGAGCTGTTTTTT. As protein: CASSLEVGGNVAGELFF. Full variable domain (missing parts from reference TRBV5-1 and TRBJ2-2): KAGVTQTPRYLIKTRGQQVTLSCSPISGHRSVSWYQQTPGQGLQFLFEYFSETQRNKGNFPGRFSGRQFSNSRSEMNVSTLELGDSALYLCASSLEVGGNVAGELFFGEGSRLTVL.